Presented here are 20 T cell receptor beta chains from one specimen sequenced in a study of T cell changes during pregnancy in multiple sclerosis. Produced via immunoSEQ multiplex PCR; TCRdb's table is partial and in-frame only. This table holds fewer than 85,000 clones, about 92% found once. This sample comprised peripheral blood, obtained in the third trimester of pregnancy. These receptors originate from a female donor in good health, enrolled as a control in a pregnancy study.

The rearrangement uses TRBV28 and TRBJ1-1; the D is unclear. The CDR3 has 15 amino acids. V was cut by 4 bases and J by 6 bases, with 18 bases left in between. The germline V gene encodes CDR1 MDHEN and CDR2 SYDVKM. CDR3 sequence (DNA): TGTGCCAGCAGTTCCATCCGGAGAGAGGAGCCTGAAGCTTTCTTT. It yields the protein CASSSIRREEPEAFF.

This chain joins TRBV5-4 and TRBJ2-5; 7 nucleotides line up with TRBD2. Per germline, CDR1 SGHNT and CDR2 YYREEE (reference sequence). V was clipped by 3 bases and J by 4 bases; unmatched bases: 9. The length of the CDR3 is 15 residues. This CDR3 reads CASSSRSGGVETQYF. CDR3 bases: TGTGCCAGCAGCTCCAGGTCGGGAGGAGTAGAGACCCAGTACTTC.

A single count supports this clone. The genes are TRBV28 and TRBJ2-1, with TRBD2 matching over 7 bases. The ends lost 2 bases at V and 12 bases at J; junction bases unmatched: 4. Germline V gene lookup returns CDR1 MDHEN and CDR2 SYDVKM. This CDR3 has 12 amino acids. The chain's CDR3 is CASSLAGVGQFF. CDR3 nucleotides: TGTGCCAGCAGTTTAGCGGGAGTGGGGCAGTTCTTC.

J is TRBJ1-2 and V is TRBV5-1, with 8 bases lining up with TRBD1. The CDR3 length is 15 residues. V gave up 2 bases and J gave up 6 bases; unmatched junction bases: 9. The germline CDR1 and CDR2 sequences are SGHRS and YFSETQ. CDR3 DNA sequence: TGCGCCAGCAGCTTAGGACAGGGAGGAAGGGATGGCTACACCTTC. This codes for CASSLGQGGRDGYTF.

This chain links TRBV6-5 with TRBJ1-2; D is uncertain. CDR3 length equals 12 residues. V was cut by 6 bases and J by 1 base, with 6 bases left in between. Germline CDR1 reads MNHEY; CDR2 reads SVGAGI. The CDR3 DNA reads TGTGCCAGCAGCAGCGATAACTATGGCTACACCTTC. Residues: CASSSDNYGYTF.

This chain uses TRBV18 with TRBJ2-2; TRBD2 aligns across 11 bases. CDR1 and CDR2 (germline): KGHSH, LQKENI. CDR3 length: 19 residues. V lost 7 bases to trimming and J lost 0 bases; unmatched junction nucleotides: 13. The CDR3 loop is CASLSMGLAETSNTGELFF. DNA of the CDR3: TGTGCCAGCTTATCAATGGGACTAGCGGAGACCTCGAACACCGGGGAGCTGTTTTTT.

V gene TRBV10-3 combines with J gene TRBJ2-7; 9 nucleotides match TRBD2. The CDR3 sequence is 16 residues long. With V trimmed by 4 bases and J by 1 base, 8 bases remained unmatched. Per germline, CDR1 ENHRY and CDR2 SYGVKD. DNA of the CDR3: TGTGCCATCAGTGGGGGGGCGGGAGGGGAGTCCTACGAGCAGTACTTC. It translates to CAISGGAGGESYEQYF.

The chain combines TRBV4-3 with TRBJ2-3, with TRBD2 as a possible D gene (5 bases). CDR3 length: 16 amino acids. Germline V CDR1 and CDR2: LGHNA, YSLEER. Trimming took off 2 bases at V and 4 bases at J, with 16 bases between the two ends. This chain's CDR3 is CASSQRSDVSADTQYF. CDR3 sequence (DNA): TGCGCCAGCAGCCAAAGGTCAGATGTTAGCGCAGATACGCAGTATTTT.

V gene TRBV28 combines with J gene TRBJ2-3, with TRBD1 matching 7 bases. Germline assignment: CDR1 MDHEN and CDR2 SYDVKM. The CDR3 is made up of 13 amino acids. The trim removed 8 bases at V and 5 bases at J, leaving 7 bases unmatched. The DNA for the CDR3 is TGTGCCAGCCTGATTTCAGGGGGAGATACGCAGTATTTT. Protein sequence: CASLISGGDTQYF.

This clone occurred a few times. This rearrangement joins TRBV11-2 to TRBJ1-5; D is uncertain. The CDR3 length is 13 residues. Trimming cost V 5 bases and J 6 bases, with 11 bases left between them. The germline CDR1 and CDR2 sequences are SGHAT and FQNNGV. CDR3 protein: CASSNSGSQPQHF. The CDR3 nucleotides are TGTGCCAGCAGCAATTCGGGGAGTCAGCCCCAGCATTTT.

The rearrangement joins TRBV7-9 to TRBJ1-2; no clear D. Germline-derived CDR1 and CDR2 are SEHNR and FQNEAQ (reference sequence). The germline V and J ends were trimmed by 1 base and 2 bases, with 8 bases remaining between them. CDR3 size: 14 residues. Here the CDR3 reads CASSLGTGNYGYTF. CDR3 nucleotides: TGTGCCAGCAGCTTAGGGACGGGGAACTATGGCTACACCTTC.

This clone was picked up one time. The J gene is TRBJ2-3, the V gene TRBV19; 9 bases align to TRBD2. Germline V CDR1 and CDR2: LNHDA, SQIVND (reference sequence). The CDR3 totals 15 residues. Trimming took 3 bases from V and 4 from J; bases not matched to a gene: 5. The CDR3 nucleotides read TGTGCCAGTAGTATTATTAGCGGGAGTGCAGATACGCAGTATTTT. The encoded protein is CASSIISGSADTQYF.

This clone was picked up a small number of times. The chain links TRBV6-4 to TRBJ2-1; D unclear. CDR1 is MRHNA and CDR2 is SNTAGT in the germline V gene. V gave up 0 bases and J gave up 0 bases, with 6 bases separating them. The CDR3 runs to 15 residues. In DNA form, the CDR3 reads TGTGCCAGCAGTGACTCGAGCCTCTCCTACAATGAGCAGTTCTTC. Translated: CASSDSSLSYNEQFF.

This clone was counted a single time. CDR3 coding DNA: TGTGCCACCAGCAGAGGGGGGACTTCGGAATACGAGCAGTACTTC. Translated: CATSRGGTSEYEQYF. The chain uses TRBV15 and TRBJ2-7; tentatively, D is TRBD2 (6 bases). The CDR3 is 15 residues long. Germline V gene lookup returns CDR1 LNHNV and CDR2 YYDKDF (reference sequence). Trimming took off 1 base at V and 4 bases at J, with 14 bases between the two ends.

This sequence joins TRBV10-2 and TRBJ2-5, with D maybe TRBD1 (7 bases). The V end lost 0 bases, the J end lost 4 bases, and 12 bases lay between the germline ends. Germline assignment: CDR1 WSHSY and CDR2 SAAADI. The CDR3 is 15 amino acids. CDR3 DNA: TGCGCCAGCAGTGAGTCGGAGGGGGCCGTAGAGACCCAGTACTTC. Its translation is CASSESEGAVETQYF.

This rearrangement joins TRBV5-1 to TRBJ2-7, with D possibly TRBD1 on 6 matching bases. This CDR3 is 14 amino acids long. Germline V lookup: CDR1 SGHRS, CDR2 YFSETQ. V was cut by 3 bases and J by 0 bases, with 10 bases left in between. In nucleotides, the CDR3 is TGCGCCAGCAGCTCCTCAGGGGTCTCCTACGAGCAGTACTTC. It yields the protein CASSSSGVSYEQYF.

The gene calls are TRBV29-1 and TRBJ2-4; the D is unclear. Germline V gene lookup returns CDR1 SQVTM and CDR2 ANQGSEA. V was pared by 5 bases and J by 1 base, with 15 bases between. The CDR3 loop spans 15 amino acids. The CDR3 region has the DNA TGCAGCGTTACCTACAGCATCGCGGCCAAAAACATTCAGTACTTC. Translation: CSVTYSIAAKNIQYF.

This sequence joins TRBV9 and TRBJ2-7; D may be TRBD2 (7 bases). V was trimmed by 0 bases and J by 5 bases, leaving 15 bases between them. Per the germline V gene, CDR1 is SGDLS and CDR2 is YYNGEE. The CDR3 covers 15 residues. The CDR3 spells CASSVAGGAIHEQYF. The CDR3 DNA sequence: TGTGCCAGCAGCGTAGCGGGGGGCGCGATCCACGAGCAGTACTTC.

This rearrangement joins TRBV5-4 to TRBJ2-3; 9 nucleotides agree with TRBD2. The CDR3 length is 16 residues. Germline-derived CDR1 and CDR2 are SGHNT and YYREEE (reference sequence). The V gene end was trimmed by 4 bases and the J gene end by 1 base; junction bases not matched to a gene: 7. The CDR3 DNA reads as TGTGCCAGCAGCAGTAGCGGGAGCGGAGGCACAGATACGCAGTATTTT. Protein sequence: CASSSSGSGGTDTQYF.

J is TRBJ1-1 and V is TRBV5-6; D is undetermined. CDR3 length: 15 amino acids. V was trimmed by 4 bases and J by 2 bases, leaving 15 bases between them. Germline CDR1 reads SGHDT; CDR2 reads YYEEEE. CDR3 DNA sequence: TGTGCCAGCAGCACCCCTCGGCGGGCTAACACTGAAGCTTTCTTT. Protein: CASSTPRRANTEAFF.